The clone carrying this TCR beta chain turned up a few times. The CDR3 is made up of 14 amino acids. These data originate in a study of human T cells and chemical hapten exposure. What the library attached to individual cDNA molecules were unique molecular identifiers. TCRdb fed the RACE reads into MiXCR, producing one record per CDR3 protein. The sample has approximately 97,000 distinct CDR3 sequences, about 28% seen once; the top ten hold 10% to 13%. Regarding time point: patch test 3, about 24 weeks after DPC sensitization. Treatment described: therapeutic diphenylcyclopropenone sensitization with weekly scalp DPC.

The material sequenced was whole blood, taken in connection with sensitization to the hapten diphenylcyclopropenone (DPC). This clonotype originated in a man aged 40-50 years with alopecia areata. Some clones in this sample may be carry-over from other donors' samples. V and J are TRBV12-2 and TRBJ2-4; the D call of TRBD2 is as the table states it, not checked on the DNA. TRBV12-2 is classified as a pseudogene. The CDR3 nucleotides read TGTGCAAGTCGCTTAGACCGAGGGAAAAACATTCAGTACTTC. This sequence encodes CASRLDRGKNIQYF.